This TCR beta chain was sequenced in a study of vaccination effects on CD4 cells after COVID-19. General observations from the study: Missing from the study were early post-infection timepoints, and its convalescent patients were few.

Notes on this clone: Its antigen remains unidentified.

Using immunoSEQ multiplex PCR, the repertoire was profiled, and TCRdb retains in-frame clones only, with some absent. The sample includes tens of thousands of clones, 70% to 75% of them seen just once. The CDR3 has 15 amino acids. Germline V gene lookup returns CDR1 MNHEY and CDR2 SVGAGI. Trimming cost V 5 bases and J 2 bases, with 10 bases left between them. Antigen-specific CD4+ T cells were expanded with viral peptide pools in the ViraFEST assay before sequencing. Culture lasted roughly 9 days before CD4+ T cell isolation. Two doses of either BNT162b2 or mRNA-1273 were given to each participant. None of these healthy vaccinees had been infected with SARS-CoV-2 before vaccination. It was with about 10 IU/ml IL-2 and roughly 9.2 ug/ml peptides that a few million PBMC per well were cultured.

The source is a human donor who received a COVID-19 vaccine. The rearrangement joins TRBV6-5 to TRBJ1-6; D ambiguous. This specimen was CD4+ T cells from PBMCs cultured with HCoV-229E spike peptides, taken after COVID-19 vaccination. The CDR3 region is CASSRERTYNSPLHF. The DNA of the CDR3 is TGTGCCAGCAGTAGGGAACGGACCTATAATTCACCCCTCCACTTT.